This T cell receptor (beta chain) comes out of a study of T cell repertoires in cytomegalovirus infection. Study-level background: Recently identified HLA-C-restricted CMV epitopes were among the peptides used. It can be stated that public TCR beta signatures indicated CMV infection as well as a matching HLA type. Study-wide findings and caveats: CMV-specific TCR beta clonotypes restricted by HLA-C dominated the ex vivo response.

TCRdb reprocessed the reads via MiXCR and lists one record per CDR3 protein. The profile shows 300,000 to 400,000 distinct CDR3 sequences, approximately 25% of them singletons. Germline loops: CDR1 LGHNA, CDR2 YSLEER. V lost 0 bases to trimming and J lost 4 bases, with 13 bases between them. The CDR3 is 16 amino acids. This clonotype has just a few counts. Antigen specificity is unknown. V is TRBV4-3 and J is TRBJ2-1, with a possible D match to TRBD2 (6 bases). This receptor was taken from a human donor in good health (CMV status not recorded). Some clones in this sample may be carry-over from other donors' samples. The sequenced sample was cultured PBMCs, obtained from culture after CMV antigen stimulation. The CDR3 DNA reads TGCGCCAGCAGCCAAGAAGTGGGACTCGTATACAATGAGCAGTTCTTC. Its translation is CASSQEVGLVYNEQFF.